Included here is one TCR beta chain sequence, with context. The target antigen is unknown. The germline V gene encodes CDR1 MNHEY and CDR2 SMNVEV (reference sequence). V gave up 3 bases and J gave up 0 bases, with 8 bases separating them. This CDR3 is 15 amino acids long. Sequencing was performed with immunoSEQ multiplex PCR; in TCRdb, only in-frame clones are kept and a portion is missing. The sample includes roughly 80,000 clones, 85% to 95% of them seen just once. The data belong to a study of OX40 agonist ivuxolimab in advanced cancers. Study-wide results and caveats: Low normalized T-cell clonal expansion also characterized some of the nonresponders.

The receptor's source is an adult with an advanced solid tumor such as melanoma, head and neck, liver or kidney cancer. J is TRBJ1-4 and V is TRBV27; no firm D call. The source was CD4+ or CD8+ T cells sorted from blood, collected in a trial of the OX40 agonist ivuxolimab. The CDR3 spells CASSLRDSTNEKLFF. As DNA, the CDR3 is TGTGCCAGCAGTTTGCGGGATTCAACTAATGAAAAACTGTTTTTT.